Presented here are 9 T cell receptor beta chains from one specimen sequenced in a study of cytomegalovirus exposure and HLA in healthy donors. Primers for the PCR totalled 60 Vbeta and 13 Jbeta. Sequencing was performed with immunoSEQ multiplex PCR; in TCRdb, only in-frame clones are kept and a portion is missing. The table has approximately 59,000 clones, approximately 64% seen once. Sequenced material: PBMCs. These receptor sequences come from a man in his forties or fifties in good health and CMV-seropositive.

The chain carries TRBV2 and TRBJ1-2, with 8 bases aligning to TRBD1. The CDR3 is made up of 12 amino acids. The ends lost 9 bases at V and 7 bases at J; junction bases unmatched: 7. CDR1 is SNHLY and CDR2 is FYNNEI in the germline V gene. Here the CDR3 DNA reads TGTGCCAGGGTTAATGACAGGGGTGGCTACACCTTC. This codes for CARVNDRGGYTF.

CDR3 coding DNA: TGTGCCAGCAGCTTTGCCACAGGGTCATCTTCACCCCTCCACTTT. Translated, it gives CASSFATGSSSPLHF. V gene TRBV7-8 combines with J gene TRBJ1-6, with D tentatively TRBD1 (6 bases). The CDR3 extends over 15 amino acids. V lost 3 bases, J lost 9 bases, and 15 bases lay in between. Germline CDR1 reads SGHVS; CDR2 reads FQNEAQ.

The chain recombines TRBV30 with TRBJ1-6; TRBD1 is a possible D gene (5 bases). CDR1 GTSNPN and CDR2 SVGIG come from the germline V gene (reference sequence). The CDR3 spans 17 residues. Trimming removed 0 bases from V and 0 bases from J, with 12 bases in between. The CDR3 nucleotides read TGTGCCTGGAGTGTTGACAGAACGAGCTCCTATAATTCACCCCTCCACTTT. Protein: CAWSVDRTSSYNSPLHF.

The chain has TRBV5-1 and TRBJ1-2; a weak D match, TRBD1 (5 bases). Between the trimmed V and J ends, which lost 1 base and 4 bases, there was a span of 8 bases. The CDR3 contains 13 residues. Germline-derived CDR1 and CDR2 are SGHRS and YFSETQ. CDR3 in DNA: TGCGCCAGCAGCTTGCAGGGCTCCTATGGCTACACCTTC. Encoded protein: CASSLQGSYGYTF. Supplemented by reference TRBV5-1 and TRBJ1-2, the full variable domain reads KAGVTQTPRYLIKTRGQQVTLSCSPISGHRSVSWYQQTPGQGLQFLFEYFSETQRNKGNFPGRFSGRQFSNSRSEMNVSTLELGDSALYLCASSLQGSYGYTFGSGTRLTVV.

The rearrangement uses TRBV30 and TRBJ1-3; TRBD1 is a possible D gene (6 bases). The germline CDR1 and CDR2 sequences are GTSNPN and SVGIG (reference sequence). V shed 5 bases and J shed 2 bases, with 10 bases lying between them. This CDR3 comprises 13 residues. CDR3 protein: CAWERQAGNTIYF. For the CDR3, the DNA is TGTGCCTGGGAAAGACAGGCTGGAAACACCATATATTTT. Using reference TRBV30 and TRBJ1-3 for the parts outside the CDR3, the full variable domain is SQTIHQWPATLVQPVGSPLSLECTVEGTSNPNLYWYRQAAGRGLQLLFYSVGIGQISSEVPQNLSASRPQDRQFILSSKKLLLSDSGFYLCAWERQAGNTIYFGEGSWLTVV.

V gene TRBV27 combines with J gene TRBJ1-1; 8 nucleotides line up with TRBD1. CDR1 and CDR2 from the germline V gene are MNHEY and SMNVEV (reference sequence). CDR3 length equals 14 residues. The trim removed 6 bases at V and 5 bases at J, leaving 8 bases unmatched. The CDR3 DNA reads TGTGCCAGCAGAAGGGACAGGACACAAACTGAAGCTTTCTTT. This gives the protein CASRRDRTQTEAFF.

As to this clone: The sample contains more than one DNA sequence encoding this CDR3. The chain uses TRBV9 and TRBJ2-1, with 7 bases aligning to TRBD2. Trimming at V came to 2 bases and at J to 4 bases, leaving 6 bases not matched to a gene. Germline values: CDR1 SGDLS, CDR2 YYNGEE. This CDR3 spans 15 amino acids. CDR3 sequence: CASSVGLAEYNEQFF. The CDR3 DNA reads TGTGCCAGCAGCGTGGGGCTAGCGGAGTACAATGAGCAGTTCTTC.

In regard to this clone: The sample carries other DNA sequences with the same CDR3. The chain carries TRBV5-1 and TRBJ2-7; tentatively, D is TRBD1 (5 bases). Trimming removed 4 bases from V and 0 bases from J, with 11 bases in between. The CDR3 covers 14 residues. Germline CDR1 and CDR2: SGHRS and YFSETQ. The CDR3 region has the DNA TGCGCCAGCAGCCCTGACAGCCCCTCCTACGAGCAGTACTTC. Translated, it gives CASSPDSPSYEQYF.

Regarding this clone: At one end, the junction sequence differs from germline, possibly due to a read error. This sequence joins TRBV7-9 and TRBJ2-7; 7 bases map to TRBD2. In germline, CDR1 is SEHNR, CDR2 FQNEAQ (reference sequence). The CDR3 consists of 16 residues. The chain's CDR3 is CSSSPMGGLSSYEQYF. The CDR3 DNA sequence: TGTTCCAGCAGCCCCATGGGAGGGCTAAGCTCCTACGAGCAGTACTTC.